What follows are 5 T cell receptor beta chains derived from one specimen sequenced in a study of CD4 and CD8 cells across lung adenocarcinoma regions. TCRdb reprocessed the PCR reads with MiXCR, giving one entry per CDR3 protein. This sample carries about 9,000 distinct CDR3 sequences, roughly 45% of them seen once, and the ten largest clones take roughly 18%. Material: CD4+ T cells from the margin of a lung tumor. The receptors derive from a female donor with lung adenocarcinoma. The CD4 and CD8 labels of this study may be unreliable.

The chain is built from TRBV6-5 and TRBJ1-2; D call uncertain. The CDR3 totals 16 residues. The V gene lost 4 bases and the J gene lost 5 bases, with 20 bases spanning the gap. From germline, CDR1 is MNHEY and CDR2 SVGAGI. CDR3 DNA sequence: TGTGCCAGCAGTTCCACCAATTCCGGGTCGGGGTATGGCTACACCTTC. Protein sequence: CASSSTNSGSGYGYTF.

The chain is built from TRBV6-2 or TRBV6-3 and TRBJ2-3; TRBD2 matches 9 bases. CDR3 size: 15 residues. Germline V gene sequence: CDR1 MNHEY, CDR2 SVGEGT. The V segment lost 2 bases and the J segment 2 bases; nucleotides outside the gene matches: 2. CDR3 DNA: TGTGCCAGCAGTTACCTAGCGGGATACACAGATACGCAGTATTTT. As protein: CASSYLAGYTDTQYF.

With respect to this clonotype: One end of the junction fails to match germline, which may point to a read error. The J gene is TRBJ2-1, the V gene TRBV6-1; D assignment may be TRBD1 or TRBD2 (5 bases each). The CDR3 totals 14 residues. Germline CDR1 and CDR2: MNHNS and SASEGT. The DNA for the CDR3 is TGTGCCAGCACCCGGGCAGGGAGTTACGGTGAGCTGTTTTTC. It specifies CASTRAGSYGELFF.

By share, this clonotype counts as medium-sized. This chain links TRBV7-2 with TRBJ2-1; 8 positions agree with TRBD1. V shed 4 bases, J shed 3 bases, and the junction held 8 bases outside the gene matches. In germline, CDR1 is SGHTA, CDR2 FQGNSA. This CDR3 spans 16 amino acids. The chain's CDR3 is CASSSSGGTGYNEQFF. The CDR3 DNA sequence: TGTGCCAGCAGCTCATCGGGCGGGACAGGCTACAATGAGCAGTTCTTC.

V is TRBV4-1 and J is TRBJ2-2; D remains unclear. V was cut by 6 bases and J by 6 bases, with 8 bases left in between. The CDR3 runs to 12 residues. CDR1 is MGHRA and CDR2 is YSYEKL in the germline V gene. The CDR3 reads CASRRRAGELFF. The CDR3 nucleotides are TGCGCCAGCAGGCGTAGGGCCGGGGAGCTGTTTTTT.